The present entry profiles one T cell receptor beta chain with its context. The antigen is not known. The data were taken from a study of blood T cells in healthy people across ages. Study-level results: Roughly linearly, TCR beta diversity per million T cells fell as age increased. It was found that TCR beta diversity correlated strongly with the percentage of naive T cells.

The CDR3 extends over 15 amino acids. CDR1 is MNHEY, CDR2 SMNVEV, per germline (reference sequence). For the second PCR, which ran for about 7 to 11 cycles, a sample-barcoded 5' primer and a J-beta primer mix were used. MiXCR, run by TCRdb on the 5' RACE reads, gives a single entry per CDR3 protein. The repertoire holds hundreds of thousands of distinct CDR3 sequences, with about 34% as singletons. Staff drew roughly 10 milliliters of peripheral blood from each donor. The clonotype originates from a young man in good health. Sequencing was carried out using blood. The chain uses TRBV27 and TRBJ2-7, with D perhaps matching TRBD1 or TRBD2 (5 bases each). The DNA end lines up better with TRBJ2-5; the J call may be wrong. For the CDR3, the DNA is TGTGCCAGCAGTTTAGGAACCGGGGCCTTGGAGACCCAGTACTTC. This codes for CASSLGTGALETQYF.